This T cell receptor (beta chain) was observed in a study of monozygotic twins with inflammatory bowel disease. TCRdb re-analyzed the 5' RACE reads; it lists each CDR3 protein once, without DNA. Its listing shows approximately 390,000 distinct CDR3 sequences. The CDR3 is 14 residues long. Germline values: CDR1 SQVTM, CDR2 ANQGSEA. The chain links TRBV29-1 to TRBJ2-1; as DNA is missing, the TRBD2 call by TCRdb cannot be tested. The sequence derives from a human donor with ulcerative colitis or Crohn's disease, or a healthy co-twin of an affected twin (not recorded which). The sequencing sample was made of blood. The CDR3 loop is CSVAGTSGHNEQFF.